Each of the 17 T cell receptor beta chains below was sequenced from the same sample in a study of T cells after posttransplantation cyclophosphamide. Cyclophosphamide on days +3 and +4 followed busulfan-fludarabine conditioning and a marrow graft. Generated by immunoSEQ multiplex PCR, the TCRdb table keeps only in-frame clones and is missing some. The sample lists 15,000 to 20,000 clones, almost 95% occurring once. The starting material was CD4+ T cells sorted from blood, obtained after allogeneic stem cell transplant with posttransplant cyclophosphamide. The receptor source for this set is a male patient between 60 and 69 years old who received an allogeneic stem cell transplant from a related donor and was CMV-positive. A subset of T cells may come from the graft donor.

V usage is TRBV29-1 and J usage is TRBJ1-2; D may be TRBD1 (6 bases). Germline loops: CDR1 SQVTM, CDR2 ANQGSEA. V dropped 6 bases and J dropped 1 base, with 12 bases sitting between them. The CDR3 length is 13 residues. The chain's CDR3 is CSVGTRVNYGYTF. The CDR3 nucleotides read TGCAGCGTGGGGACACGAGTTAACTATGGCTACACCTTC.

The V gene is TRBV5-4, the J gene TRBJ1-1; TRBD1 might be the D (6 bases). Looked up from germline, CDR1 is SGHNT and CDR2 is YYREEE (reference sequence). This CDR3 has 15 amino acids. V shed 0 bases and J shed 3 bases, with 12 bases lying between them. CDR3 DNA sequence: TGTGCCAGCAGCTTGGACACAGGGTCGGACACTGAAGCTTTCTTT. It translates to CASSLDTGSDTEAFF.

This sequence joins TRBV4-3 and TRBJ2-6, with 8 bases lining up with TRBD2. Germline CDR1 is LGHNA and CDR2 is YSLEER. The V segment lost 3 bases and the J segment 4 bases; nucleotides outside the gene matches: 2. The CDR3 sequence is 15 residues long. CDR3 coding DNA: TGCGCCAGCAGCCACCCGGGAGGGGGGGCCAACGTCCTGACTTTC. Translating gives CASSHPGGGANVLTF.

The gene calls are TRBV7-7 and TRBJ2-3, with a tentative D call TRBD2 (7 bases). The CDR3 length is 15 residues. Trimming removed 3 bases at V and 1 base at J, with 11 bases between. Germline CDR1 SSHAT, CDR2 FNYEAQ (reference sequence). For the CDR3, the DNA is TGTGCCAGCAGCTTTTGGGGGGGCCGCACAGATACGCAGTATTTT. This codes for CASSFWGGRTDTQYF.

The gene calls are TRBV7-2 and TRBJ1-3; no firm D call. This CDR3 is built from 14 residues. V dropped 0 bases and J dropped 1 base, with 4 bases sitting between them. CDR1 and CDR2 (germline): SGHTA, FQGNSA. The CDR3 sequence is CASSLANSGNTIYF. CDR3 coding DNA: TGTGCCAGCAGCTTAGCTAATTCTGGAAACACCATATATTTT.

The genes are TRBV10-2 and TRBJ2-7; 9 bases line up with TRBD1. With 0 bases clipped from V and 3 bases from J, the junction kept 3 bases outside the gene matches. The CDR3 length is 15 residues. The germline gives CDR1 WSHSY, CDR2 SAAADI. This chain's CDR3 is CASSESSGQGYEQYF. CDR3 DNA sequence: TGCGCCAGCAGTGAGTCCTCGGGACAGGGCTACGAGCAGTACTTC.

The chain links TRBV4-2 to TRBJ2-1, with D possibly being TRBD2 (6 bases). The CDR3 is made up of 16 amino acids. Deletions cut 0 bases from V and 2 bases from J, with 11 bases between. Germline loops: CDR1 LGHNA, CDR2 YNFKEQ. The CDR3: CASSQESLATYNEQFF. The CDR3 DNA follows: TGTGCCAGCAGCCAAGAGTCCCTAGCGACCTACAATGAGCAGTTCTTC.

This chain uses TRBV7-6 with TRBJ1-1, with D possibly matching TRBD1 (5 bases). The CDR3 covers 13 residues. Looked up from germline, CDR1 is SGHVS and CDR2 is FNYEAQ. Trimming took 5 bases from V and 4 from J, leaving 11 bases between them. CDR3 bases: TGTGCCAGCAGCCAGACGGGGGGCACTGAAGCTTTCTTT. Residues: CASSQTGGTEAFF.

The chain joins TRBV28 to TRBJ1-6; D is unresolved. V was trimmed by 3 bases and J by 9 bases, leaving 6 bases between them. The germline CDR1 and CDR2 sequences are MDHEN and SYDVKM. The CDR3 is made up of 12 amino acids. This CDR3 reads CASSFAGSPLHF. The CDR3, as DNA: TGTGCCAGCAGTTTTGCAGGTTCACCCCTCCACTTT. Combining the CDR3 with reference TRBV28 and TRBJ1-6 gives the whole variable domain DVKVTQSSRYLVKRTGEKVFLECVQDMDHENMFWYRQDPGLGLRLIYFSYDVKMKEKGDIPEGYSVSREKKERFSLILESASTNQTSMYLCASSFAGSPLHFGNGTRLTVT.

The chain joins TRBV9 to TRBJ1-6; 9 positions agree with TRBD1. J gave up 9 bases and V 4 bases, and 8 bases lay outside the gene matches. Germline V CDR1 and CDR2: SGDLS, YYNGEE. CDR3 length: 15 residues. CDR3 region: CASSTHPGQGSPLHF. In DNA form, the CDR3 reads TGTGCCAGCAGCACCCACCCGGGACAGGGTTCACCCCTCCACTTT.

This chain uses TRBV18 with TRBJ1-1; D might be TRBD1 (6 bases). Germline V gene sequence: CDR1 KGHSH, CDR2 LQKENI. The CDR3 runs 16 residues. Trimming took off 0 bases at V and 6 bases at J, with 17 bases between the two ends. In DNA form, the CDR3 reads TGTGCCAGCTCACCACCGAATAACAGGGAGGGGTCTGAAGCTTTCTTT. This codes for CASSPPNNREGSEAFF.

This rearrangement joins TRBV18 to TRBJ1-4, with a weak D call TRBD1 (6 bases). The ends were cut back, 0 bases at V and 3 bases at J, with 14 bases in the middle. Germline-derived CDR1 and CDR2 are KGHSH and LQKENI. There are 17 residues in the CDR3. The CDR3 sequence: CASSPPAGGFANEKLFF. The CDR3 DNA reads TGTGCCAGCTCACCACCGGCGGGGGGCTTCGCTAATGAAAAACTGTTTTTT.

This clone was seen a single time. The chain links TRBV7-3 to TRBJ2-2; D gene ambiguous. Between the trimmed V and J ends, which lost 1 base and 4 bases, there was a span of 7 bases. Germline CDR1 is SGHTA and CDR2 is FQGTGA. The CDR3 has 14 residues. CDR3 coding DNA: TGTGCCAGCAGCTTAATACATACCACCGGGGAGCTGTTTTTT. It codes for CASSLIHTTGELFF.

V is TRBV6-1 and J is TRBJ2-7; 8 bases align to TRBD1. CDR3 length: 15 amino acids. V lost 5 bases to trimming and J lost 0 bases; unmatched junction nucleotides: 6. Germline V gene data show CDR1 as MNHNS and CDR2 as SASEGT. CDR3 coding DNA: TGTGCCAGCAGTAGAGACAGGGGACCCTCCTACGAGCAGTACTTC. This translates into CASSRDRGPSYEQYF.

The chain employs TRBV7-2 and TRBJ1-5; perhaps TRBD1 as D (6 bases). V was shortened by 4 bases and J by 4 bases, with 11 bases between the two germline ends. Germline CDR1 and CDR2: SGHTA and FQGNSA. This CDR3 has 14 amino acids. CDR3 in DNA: TGTGCCAGCAGCTCACAGGGCGAGAATCAGCCCCAGCATTTT. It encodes CASSSQGENQPQHF.

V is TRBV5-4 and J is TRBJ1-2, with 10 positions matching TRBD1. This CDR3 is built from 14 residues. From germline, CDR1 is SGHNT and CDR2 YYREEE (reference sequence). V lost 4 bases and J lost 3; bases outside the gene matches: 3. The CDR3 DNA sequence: TGTGCCAGCAGCCCGACAGGGGGCGACTATGGCTACACCTTC. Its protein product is CASSPTGGDYGYTF.

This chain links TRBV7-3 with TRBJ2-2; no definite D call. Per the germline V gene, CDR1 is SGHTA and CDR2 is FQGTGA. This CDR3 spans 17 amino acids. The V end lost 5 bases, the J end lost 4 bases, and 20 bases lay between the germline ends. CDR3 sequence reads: CASSPKSILTGTGELFF. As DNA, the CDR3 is TGTGCCAGCAGCCCAAAAAGCATATTAACCGGCACCGGGGAGCTGTTTTTT.